The 30 T cell receptor beta chains given below trace back to one sample, sequenced in a study of T cell repertoires in cytomegalovirus infection. TCRdb re-derived calls from the reads in MiXCR, one entry per CDR3 protein. The repertoire includes roughly 230,000 distinct CDR3 sequences, approximately 24% of them detected once, and approximately 18% sits in the top ten. Specimen: CD8+ T cells from PBMCs. Source of these receptors: a human donor in good health (CMV status not recorded). Some clones in this sample may be carry-over from other donors' samples.

The chain carries TRBV6-6 and TRBJ1-1; D is unclear. Germline CDR1 MNHNY, CDR2 SVGAGI (reference sequence). Trimming took off 2 bases at V and 6 bases at J, with 10 bases between the two ends. This CDR3 contains 13 residues. The CDR3 is CASSYAQEAEAFF. The CDR3 nucleotides read TGTGCCAGCAGTTACGCCCAGGAGGCTGAAGCTTTCTTT.

This clonotype occurred a few times. The chain is built from TRBV12-3 or TRBV12-4 and TRBJ2-1, with TRBD2 as a possible D gene (5 bases). The V end lost 5 bases, the J end lost 12 bases, and 11 bases lay between the germline ends. This CDR3 has 11 residues. CDR3 residues: CASSPSGVQFF. The DNA of the CDR3 is TGTGCCAGCAGTCCGAGCGGTGTGCAGTTCTTC.

For this clonotype: The germline gene is not matched at one end of the junction; a read error may be the cause. This sequence joins TRBV7-2 and TRBJ1-2; a weak D match, TRBD1 (6 bases). This CDR3 region has 13 residues. Germline loops: CDR1 SGHTA, CDR2 FQGNSA. CDR3 coding DNA: TGTGCCGGCAGCCGTGGACAGATCTATGGCTACACCTTC. It is translated as CAGSRGQIYGYTF.

This clonotype was seen ten or more times. V is TRBV7-3 and J is TRBJ1-1; 9 bases map to TRBD1. V lost 9 bases, J lost 1 base, and 6 bases stayed unmatched. The CDR3 is 14 residues long. Germline values: CDR1 SGHTA, CDR2 FQGTGA. In nucleotides, the CDR3 is TGTGCCAGGGGACAGGGAGAGGGGAACACTGAAGCTTTCTTT. The encoded protein is CARGQGEGNTEAFF.

This clonotype was counted at least ten times. This rearrangement joins TRBV7-9 to TRBJ2-7; D remains unclear. The CDR3 runs to 13 residues. Looked up from germline, CDR1 is SEHNR and CDR2 is FQNEAQ (reference sequence). The ends were cut back, 0 bases at V and 2 bases at J, with 5 bases in the middle. This chain's CDR3 is CASSLAETYEQYF. The CDR3 nucleotides read TGTGCCAGCAGCTTAGCAGAGACCTACGAGCAGTACTTC.

This sequence joins TRBV11-2 and TRBJ2-1; 11 bases are a match to TRBD2. V lost 2 bases and J lost 2; bases outside the gene matches: 8. Looked up from germline, CDR1 is SGHAT and CDR2 is FQNNGV. This CDR3 is built from 18 residues. The DNA of the CDR3 is TGTGCCAGCAGCTTACCACTAGCGGGGGAGCTCACCTACAATGAGCAGTTCTTC. Protein product: CASSLPLAGELTYNEQFF.

This sequence joins TRBV20-1 and TRBJ2-1; tentatively, D is TRBD1 (5 bases). The germline V gene has CDR1 DFQATT and CDR2 SNEGSKA (reference sequence). The CDR3 is made up of 15 amino acids. V was trimmed by 2 bases and J by 4 bases, leaving 15 bases between them. The CDR3 reads CSARRRQGTYNEQFF. CDR3 DNA sequence: TGCAGTGCTAGAAGACGGCAGGGAACTTACAATGAGCAGTTCTTC.

About this clonotype: A single base separates this from a much larger clone, so it may be a read error. The rearrangement uses TRBV28 and TRBJ1-4; TRBD1 aligns across 11 bases. Germline CDR1 is MDHEN and CDR2 is SYDVKM. This CDR3 comprises 15 residues. The J segment lost 8 bases and the V segment lost 6 bases, leaving 8 bases of the junction unmatched. The CDR3 nucleotides read TGTGCCAGCAGCTCGGGACAGGGGGTGGCAGAAAAACTGTTTTTT. Its translation: CASSSGQGVAEKLFF. Combining the CDR3 with reference TRBV28 and TRBJ1-4 gives the whole variable domain DVKVTQSSRYLVKRTGEKVFLECVQDMDHENMFWYRQDPGLGLRLIYFSYDVKMKEKGDIPEGYSVSREKKERFSLILESASTNQTSMYLCASSSGQGVAEKLFFGSGTQLSVL.

This sequence joins TRBV19 and TRBJ1-1; no reliable D call. The CDR3 sequence is 11 residues long. The germline gives CDR1 LNHDA, CDR2 SQIVND (reference sequence). The ends were cut back, 3 bases at V and 6 bases at J, with 5 bases in the middle. This chain's CDR3 is CASSIFAEAFF. In nucleotides, the CDR3 is TGTGCCAGTAGTATTTTCGCTGAAGCTTTCTTT.

In this sample, this clonotype turned up many times. The rearrangement joins TRBV7-2 to TRBJ2-2, with D perhaps given as TRBD1 or TRBD2 (6 bases each). Germline lookup yields CDR1 SGHTA and CDR2 FQGNSA. The CDR3 loop spans 14 amino acids. V lost 5 bases and J lost 3, with 10 bases in between. The CDR3 sequence is CASSRGGYTGELFF. The CDR3 region has the DNA TGTGCCAGCAGCCGAGGGGGGTACACCGGGGAGCTGTTTTTT.

The rearrangement uses TRBV20-1 and TRBJ1-1; D unresolved. Trimming stripped 5 bases from V and 10 bases from J, with 11 bases between. Germline CDR1 DFQATT, CDR2 SNEGSKA (reference sequence). This CDR3 comprises 10 residues. The CDR3 DNA reads TGCAGTGCTCCGAATTTTGGAGCTTTCTTT. This sequence encodes CSAPNFGAFF.

V usage is TRBV5-5 and J usage is TRBJ2-5; 13 positions agree with TRBD2. CDR3 length equals 16 residues. V lost 4 bases and J lost 3; bases outside the gene matches: 6. CDR1 and CDR2 (germline): SGHKS, YYEKEE (reference sequence). The DNA of the CDR3 is TGTGCCAGCAGCATCTCCGGACTAGCGGGGGAAGAGACCCAGTACTTC. It translates to CASSISGLAGEETQYF.

The rearrangement uses TRBV28 and TRBJ1-4; D is perhaps TRBD1 (6 bases). Germline V gene data show CDR1 as MDHEN and CDR2 as SYDVKM. This CDR3 region has 16 residues. The V gene lost 2 bases and the J gene lost 6 bases, with 16 bases spanning the gap. The CDR3 bases are TGTGCCAGCAGTTTAAGGCCGGCAGGGGACGATGAAAAACTGTTTTTT. Residues: CASSLRPAGDDEKLFF.

Note on this clonotype: Germline and junction disagree at one end, which may indicate a read error. The chain couples TRBV5-6 to TRBJ2-5; D is unclear. Germline lookup yields CDR1 SGHDT and CDR2 YYEEEE. This CDR3 is built from 12 residues. CDR3 residues: CVSSDFQETQYF. The CDR3 coding sequence is TGTGTCAGCAGCGACTTTCAAGAGACCCAGTACTTC.

This clonotype was seen a few times. The chain carries TRBV25-1 and TRBJ1-3; TRBD1 is a possible D gene (5 bases). Germline V gives CDR1 MGHDK, CDR2 SYGVNS. V lost 3 bases to trimming and J lost 0 bases, with 15 bases between them. CDR3 length: 17 amino acids. The CDR3 bases are TGTGCCAGCAGTGACCGGGACGTTAGACCCTCTGGAAACACCATATATTTT. Its protein is CASSDRDVRPSGNTIYF.

As to this clonotype: It may be a read error: a sequence one base away is much more abundant. CDR3 sequence (DNA): TGTGCCAGCAGCCAACCAGAGGAAACCAGGGAAAGAGAAGGAAACACCATATATTTT. Its translation: CASSQPEETREREGNTIYF. This rearrangement joins TRBV7-9 to TRBJ1-3, with D perhaps TRBD1 (5 bases). Trimming cost V 5 bases and J 4 bases, with 27 bases left between them. Per the germline V gene, CDR1 is SEHNR and CDR2 is FQNEAQ (reference sequence). The CDR3 extends over 19 amino acids.

This clonotype has ten or more counts. The chain joins TRBV11-3 to TRBJ1-1; D remains unclear. Trimming removed 5 bases from V and 5 bases from J, with 15 bases in between. This CDR3 region has 14 residues. Germline lookup yields CDR1 SGHNT and CDR2 YENEEA. Here the CDR3 reads CASSQEGLGTEAFF. The CDR3 coding sequence is TGTGCCAGCAGCCAGGAAGGGTTGGGGACTGAAGCTTTCTTT. The whole variable domain, filled in from reference TRBV11-3 and TRBJ1-1, reads EAGVVQSPRYKIIEKKQPVAFWCNPISGHNTLYWYLQNLGQGPELLIRYENEEAVDDSQLPKDRFSAERLKGVDSTLKIQPAELGDSAVYLCASSQEGLGTEAFFGQGTRLTVV.

In its sample, this clonotype was seen a few times. The chain recombines TRBV27 with TRBJ2-2; 9 bases are a match to TRBD2. This CDR3 is 16 amino acids long. The ends lost 5 bases at V and 3 bases at J; junction bases unmatched: 7. Germline CDR1 reads MNHEY; CDR2 reads SMNVEV (reference sequence). For the CDR3, the DNA is TGTGCCAGCAGTCCGAGCGGGGGGCTCTACACCGGGGAGCTGTTTTTT. This gives the protein CASSPSGGLYTGELFF.

This clonotype was picked up a small number of times. The chain joins TRBV20-1 to TRBJ2-7, with TRBD1 as a possible D gene (5 bases). The CDR3 runs 16 residues. Germline loops: CDR1 DFQATT, CDR2 SNEGSKA (reference sequence). The V and J ends lost 0 bases and 3 bases respectively, with 18 bases between them. The CDR3 DNA reads as TGCAGTGCTAGAGATAGGACACTCTCGGGCTTCTACGAGCAGTACTTC. Amino acid sequence: CSARDRTLSGFYEQYF.

There are a few counts of this clonotype. The gene calls are TRBV29-1 and TRBJ2-1; 7 nucleotides match TRBD1. Germline assignment: CDR1 SQVTM and CDR2 ANQGSEA. The V and J ends lost 6 bases and 7 bases, in that order; junction bases with no gene match: 3. The CDR3 runs to 11 residues. CDR3 sequence: CSVTGLNEQFF. CDR3 sequence (DNA): TGCAGCGTGACAGGGTTGAATGAGCAGTTCTTC.

The rearrangement links TRBV10-3 to TRBJ1-3, with 10 nucleotides matching TRBD1. CDR1 is ENHRY, CDR2 SYGVKD, per germline. The CDR3 is made up of 15 amino acids. V shed 5 bases and J 1 base; nucleotides not matched to a gene: 2. CDR3 in amino acids: CAISRDRGSGNTIYF. CDR3 sequence (DNA): TGTGCCATCAGTCGGGACAGGGGTTCTGGAAACACCATATATTTT.

This clonotype was observed at least ten times. The V and J genes are TRBV7-6 and TRBJ2-1, with 8 bases matching TRBD1. Germline assignment: CDR1 SGHVS and CDR2 FNYEAQ. V shed 0 bases, J shed 8 bases, and the junction held 15 bases outside the gene matches. The CDR3 loop spans 18 amino acids. The CDR3 bases are TGTGCCAGCAGCTTAGCGTTTCTACCCAAGGACAGGGTAGATGAGCAGTTCTTC. Its translation is CASSLAFLPKDRVDEQFF. The full variable domain, rest sourced from reference TRBV7-6 and TRBJ2-1, is GAGVSQSPRYKVTKRGQDVALRCDPISGHVSLYWYRQALGQGPEFLTYFNYEAQQDKSGLPNDRFSAERPEGSISTLTIQRTEQRDSAMYRCASSLAFLPKDRVDEQFFGPGTRLTVL.

A note on this clonotype: A much larger clone sits a single nucleotide away, making a read error possible. J is TRBJ1-1 and V is TRBV7-8; no definite D call. V gave up 1 base and J gave up 1 base, with 13 bases separating them. The CDR3 runs to 16 residues. CDR1 is SGHVS, CDR2 FQNEAQ, per germline. CDR3 protein: CASSLGLDFSNTEAFF. Written as DNA, the CDR3 is TGTGCCAGCAGCTTAGGCCTGGACTTTTCGAACACTGAAGCTTTCTTT.

The rearrangement joins TRBV7-8 to TRBJ2-7; no reliable D call. V lost 5 bases and J 2 bases, leaving 16 bases between the germline ends. The CDR3 has 15 amino acids. CDR1 is SGHVS, CDR2 FQNEAQ, per germline. CDR3 loop: CASSDQYQMAYEQYF. CDR3 coding DNA: TGTGCCAGCAGCGACCAGTACCAGATGGCCTACGAGCAGTACTTC.

This clonotype has a count of ten or more. The chain has TRBV7-6 and TRBJ2-1; a weak D match, TRBD2 (6 bases). This CDR3 is built from 12 residues. The germline V gene encodes CDR1 SGHVS and CDR2 FNYEAQ. V was cut by 4 bases and J by 8 bases, with 9 bases left in between. CDR3 sequence: CASSSPGDEQFF. The DNA of the CDR3 is TGTGCCAGCAGCTCGCCGGGGGATGAGCAGTTCTTC.

This clonotype was observed at least ten times. The V and J genes are TRBV19 and TRBJ1-4; D may be TRBD1 (6 bases). Trimming pared 9 bases from V and 10 bases from J, leaving 24 bases between. The CDR3 has 15 residues. CDR1 and CDR2 from the germline V gene are LNHDA and SQIVND (reference sequence). The CDR3 sequence: CASLTTEGQAGKLFF. The CDR3 DNA is TGTGCCAGCCTTACTACGGAGGGACAAGCGGGAAAACTGTTTTTT.

This clonotype was counted a few times. This rearrangement joins TRBV11-2 to TRBJ1-2; D uncertain. Germline V CDR1 and CDR2: SGHAT, FQNNGV. The CDR3 consists of 16 residues. The V end was cut by 1 base, the J end by 6 bases, with 18 bases between. The CDR3 DNA sequence: TGTGCCAGCAGCTTAGCGGGGTCGGCAGACACACATGGCTACACCTTC. Protein product: CASSLAGSADTHGYTF.

The chain couples TRBV6-6 to TRBJ1-4; TRBD1 might be the D (6 bases). The germline CDR1 and CDR2 sequences are MNHNY and SVGAGI (reference sequence). Trimming stripped 4 bases from V and 4 bases from J, with 19 bases between. This CDR3 has 17 amino acids. CDR3 protein: CASSSPEGVQGNEKLFF. The CDR3 DNA is TGTGCCAGCAGTTCTCCCGAGGGTGTACAGGGTAATGAAAAACTGTTTTTT.

A few counts support this clonotype. The chain links TRBV7-2 to TRBJ2-7, with 8 positions matching TRBD1. CDR1 SGHTA and CDR2 FQGNSA come from the germline V gene. This CDR3 has 15 residues. The trim removed 2 bases at V and 6 bases at J, leaving 9 bases unmatched. The CDR3 DNA is TGTGCCAGCAGCTTATCCGTGACAGGGGACTTCGAGCAGTACTTC. This sequence encodes CASSLSVTGDFEQYF.

The J gene is TRBJ2-7, the V gene TRBV4-1; no reliable D call. There are 15 residues in the CDR3. V lost 0 bases and J 5 bases, leaving 14 bases between the germline ends. The germline V gene encodes CDR1 MGHRA and CDR2 YSYEKL. The chain's CDR3 is CASSQERVSKDEQYF. CDR3 sequence (DNA): TGCGCCAGCAGCCAAGAAAGGGTTAGCAAGGACGAGCAGTACTTC.